Listed here is a single T cell receptor beta chain. Enrolment of Seattle patients took place during active infection, and they were followed longitudinally. The data are from a study of blood T cell repertoires in COVID-19. Turning to the study itself: The cDNA or gDNA used as material had been derived from T cells, B-cell-depleted T cells, or PBMCs.

Per the study methods: Amplified reference gene primers provided the basis for estimating nucleated cell counts. Using immunoSEQ multiplex PCR, the repertoire was profiled, and TCRdb retains in-frame clones only, with some absent. V and J calls and clone size are those listed in that table; D and trimming were worked out from the DNA. This table holds about 290,000 clones, nearly 90% found once. The receptor was isolated from a young woman with COVID-19, enrolled during active disease. Sequenced input: peripheral blood.

As DNA, the CDR3 is TGTGCCAGCAGCACGGGACAGGGAAATGGCTACACCTTC. Translated, it gives CASSTGQGNGYTF. The V and J genes are TRBV7-2 and TRBJ1-2; 9 bases map to TRBD1. The CDR3 has 13 residues. Germline lookup yields CDR1 SGHTA and CDR2 FQGNSA. J gave up 6 bases and V 5 bases, and 4 bases lay outside the gene matches.